Each of the 14 T cell receptor beta chains below was sequenced from the same sample in a study of cytomegalovirus exposure and HLA in healthy donors. PCR was performed using 60 Vbeta and 13 Jbeta primers. Method: immunoSEQ multiplex PCR; TCRdb's copy keeps in-frame clones and lacks some. Its listing shows some 200,000 clones. Sequenced sample: PBMCs. These TCRs come from a man in his thirties or forties in good health and CMV-seronegative.

The chain employs TRBV7-9 and TRBJ2-3; a possible D gene is TRBD1 (5 bases). The length of the CDR3 is 14 residues. Germline values: CDR1 SEHNR, CDR2 FQNEAQ (reference sequence). The V end was cut by 2 bases, the J end by 4 bases, with 10 bases between. The CDR3 spells CASSLRGIADTQYF. As DNA, the CDR3 is TGTGCCAGCAGCTTAAGGGGAATAGCAGATACGCAGTATTTT.

This chain connects TRBV12-5 to TRBJ2-7; 8 nucleotides align to TRBD1. This CDR3 is 15 amino acids long. Germline trimming cut 4 bases from V and 2 bases from J; bases unmatched to any gene: 7. CDR1 LGHNT and CDR2 FRNRAP come from the germline V gene. This CDR3 is CASGYDRGATYEQYF. For the CDR3, the DNA is TGTGCTAGTGGTTATGACAGGGGAGCGACCTACGAGCAGTACTTC.

The chain combines TRBV2 with TRBJ2-1; D might be TRBD2 (6 bases). Germline V gene sequence: CDR1 SNHLY, CDR2 FYNNEI. The CDR3 is made up of 13 amino acids. The V gene lost 7 bases and the J gene lost 2 bases, with 9 bases spanning the gap. CDR3 DNA sequence: TGTGCCAGCATCCCTAGCGCCTACAATGAGCAGTTCTTC. This encodes CASIPSAYNEQFF.

The V gene is TRBV14, the J gene TRBJ1-1; perhaps TRBD1 as D (5 bases). Germline CDR1 SGHDN, CDR2 FVKESK. V dropped 4 bases and J dropped 4 bases, with 10 bases sitting between them. The CDR3 spans 13 residues. The CDR3 reads CASSLGTATEAFF. Written as DNA, the CDR3 is TGTGCCAGCAGCCTGGGGACTGCCACTGAAGCTTTCTTT. Together with reference TRBV14 and TRBJ1-1, the CDR3 gives the full variable domain: EAGVTQFPSHSVIEKGQTVTLRCDPISGHDNLYWYRRVMGKEIKFLLHFVKESKQDESGMPNNRFLAERTGGTYSTLKVQPAELEDSGVYFCASSLGTATEAFFGQGTRLTVV.

The V call is TRBV25-1, the J call TRBJ2-7, with TRBD1 identical over 7 bases. The V segment lost 5 bases and the J segment 3 bases; nucleotides outside the gene matches: 4. CDR1 and CDR2 (germline): MGHDK, SYGVNS. The CDR3 contains 13 residues. The CDR3 coding sequence is TGTGCCAGCAGTAGGGACAGCGTCTACGAGCAGTACTTC. This encodes CASSRDSVYEQYF.

The chain joins TRBV19 to TRBJ2-5, with D uncertain. This CDR3 region has 13 residues. Germline V gene lookup returns CDR1 LNHDA and CDR2 SQIVND (reference sequence). The V and J ends lost 2 bases and 1 base respectively, with 5 bases between them. CDR3 amino acids: CASSIPGQETQYF. CDR3 DNA: TGTGCCAGTAGTATACCGGGCCAAGAGACCCAGTACTTC.

The DNA of the CDR3 is TGTGCCAGCAGTCTTGCCGGGACAGCTAATGAAAAACTGTTTTTT. Its protein is CASSLAGTANEKLFF. The chain has TRBV7-6 and TRBJ1-4; 7 nucleotides line up with TRBD1. This CDR3 is built from 15 residues. Germline V CDR1 and CDR2: SGHVS, FNYEAQ. V dropped 6 bases and J dropped 3; count of bases not matched to a gene: 7. The full variable domain, completed using reference TRBV7-6 and TRBJ1-4, is GAGVSQSPRYKVTKRGQDVALRCDPISGHVSLYWYRQALGQGPEFLTYFNYEAQQDKSGLPNDRFSAERPEGSISTLTIQRTEQRDSAMYRCASSLAGTANEKLFFGSGTQLSVL.

This chain joins TRBV7-8 and TRBJ2-3, with TRBD2 as a possible D gene (5 bases). V shed 1 base and J shed 8 bases, with 13 bases lying between them. Germline CDR1 reads SGHVS; CDR2 reads FQNEAQ. The CDR3 covers 14 residues. The chain's CDR3 is CASSLGAGLGTQYF. CDR3 nucleotides: TGTGCCAGCAGCTTAGGGGCGGGTCTAGGTACGCAGTATTTT.

The V and J genes are TRBV5-6 and TRBJ1-2; D is undetermined. V was clipped by 2 bases and J by 6 bases, with 17 bases between them. This CDR3 region has 15 residues. CDR1 and CDR2 from the germline V gene are SGHDT and YYEEEE. The CDR3 sequence is CASSFALERWDGYTF. The DNA for the CDR3 is TGTGCCAGCAGCTTCGCTCTGGAGAGATGGGATGGCTACACCTTC. Full variable domain (missing parts from reference TRBV5-6 and TRBJ1-2): DAGVTQSPTHLIKTRGQQVTLRCSPKSGHDTVSWYQQALGQGPQFIFQYYEEEERQRGNFPDRFSGHQFPNYSSELNVNALLLGDSALYLCASSFALERWDGYTFGSGTRLTVV.

The rearrangement joins TRBV7-9 to TRBJ2-4; 8 bases align to TRBD1. The germline V gene encodes CDR1 SEHNR and CDR2 FQNEAQ (reference sequence). The CDR3 contains 16 residues. Germline trimming cut 4 bases from V and 8 bases from J; bases unmatched to any gene: 13. The CDR3 reads CASSSRLDRGLDIQYF. The CDR3 coding sequence is TGTGCCAGCAGCTCCCGGCTTGACAGGGGTCTTGACATTCAGTACTTC. Full variable domain (missing parts from reference TRBV7-9 and TRBJ2-4): DTGVSQNPRHKITKRGQNVTFRCDPISEHNRLYWYRQTLGQGPEFLTYFQNEAQLEKSRLLSDRFSAERPKGSFSTLEIQRTEQGDSAMYLCASSSRLDRGLDIQYFGAGTRLSVL.

The gene calls are TRBV4-3 and TRBJ2-5; no definite D call. V was pared by 4 bases and J by 4 bases, with 10 bases between. CDR3 length equals 13 residues. CDR1 is LGHNA, CDR2 YSLEER, per germline. CDR3 region: CASSRLRGETQYF. CDR3 sequence (DNA): TGCGCCAGCAGCCGTTTGAGAGGAGAGACCCAGTACTTC.

This sequence joins TRBV4-2 and TRBJ2-4; D possibly corresponds to TRBD2 (7 bases). CDR3 length: 16 amino acids. Trimming took 2 bases from V and 1 from J, leaving 12 bases between them. Germline CDR1 LGHNA, CDR2 YNFKEQ. The CDR3 reads CASSQSGGGAKNIQYF. The CDR3 coding sequence is TGTGCCAGCAGCCAATCGGGGGGCGGGGCCAAAAACATTCAGTACTTC.

The chain is built from TRBV11-3 and TRBJ2-5; the D gene is possibly TRBD2 (5 bases). TRBJ2-7 matches the DNA end more closely, so the J call is doubtful. This CDR3 is built from 15 residues. Germline V gene sequence: CDR1 SGHNT, CDR2 YENEEA. The CDR3 loop reads CASSTYTAVGDEQYF. The CDR3 DNA follows: TGTGCCAGCAGCACATACACAGCGGTGGGTGACGAGCAGTACTTC.

J is TRBJ2-7 and V is TRBV9; 8 bases map to TRBD1. The CDR3 is 14 amino acids. Germline V gene lookup returns CDR1 SGDLS and CDR2 YYNGEE. The trim removed 3 bases at V and 5 bases at J, leaving 7 bases unmatched. As DNA, the CDR3 is TGTGCCAGCAGCGCGACAGGGGTAGGGGACGAGCAGTACTTC. Translation gives CASSATGVGDEQYF.